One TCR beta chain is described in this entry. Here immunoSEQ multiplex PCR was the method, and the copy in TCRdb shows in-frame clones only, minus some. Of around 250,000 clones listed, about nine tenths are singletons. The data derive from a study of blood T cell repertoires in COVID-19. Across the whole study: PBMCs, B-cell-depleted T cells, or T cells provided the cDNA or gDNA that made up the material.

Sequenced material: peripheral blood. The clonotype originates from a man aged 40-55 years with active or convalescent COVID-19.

CDR3 sequence (DNA): TGCGCCAGCAGCCCCGCTTTCGGAGGAGGGGAGACCCAGTACTTC. Translated: CASSPAFGGGETQYF. The chain links TRBV5-1 to TRBJ2-5; a possible D gene is TRBD2 (6 bases). Germline V CDR1 and CDR2: SGHRS, YFSETQ. The V end was cut by 4 bases, the J end by 5 bases, with 18 bases between. The CDR3 is 15 residues long. Filled out from reference TRBV5-1 and TRBJ2-5, the complete variable domain reads KAGVTQTPRYLIKTRGQQVTLSCSPISGHRSVSWYQQTPGQGLQFLFEYFSETQRNKGNFPGRFSGRQFSNSRSEMNVSTLELGDSALYLCASSPAFGGGETQYFGPGTRLLVL.